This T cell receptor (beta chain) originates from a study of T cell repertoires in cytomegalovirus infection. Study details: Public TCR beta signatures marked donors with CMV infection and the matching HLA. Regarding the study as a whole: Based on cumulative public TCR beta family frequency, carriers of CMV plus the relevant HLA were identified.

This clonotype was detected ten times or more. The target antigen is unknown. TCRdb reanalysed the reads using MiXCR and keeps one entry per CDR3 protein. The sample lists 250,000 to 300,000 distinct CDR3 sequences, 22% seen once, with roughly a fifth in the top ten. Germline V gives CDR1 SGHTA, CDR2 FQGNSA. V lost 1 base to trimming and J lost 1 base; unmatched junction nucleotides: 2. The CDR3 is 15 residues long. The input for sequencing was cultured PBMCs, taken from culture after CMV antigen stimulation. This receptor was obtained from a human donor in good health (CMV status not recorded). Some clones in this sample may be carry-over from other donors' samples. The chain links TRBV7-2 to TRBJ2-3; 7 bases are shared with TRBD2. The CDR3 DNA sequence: TGTGCCAGCAGCTTAGTACGGGGGGGCACAGATACGCAGTATTTT. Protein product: CASSLVRGGTDTQYF. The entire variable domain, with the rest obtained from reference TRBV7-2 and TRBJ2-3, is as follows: GAGVSQSPSNKVTEKGKDVELRCDPISGHTALYWYRQSLGQGLEFLIYFQGNSAPDKSGLPSDRFSAERTGGSVSTLTIQRTQQEDSAVYLCASSLVRGGTDTQYFGPGTRLTVL.